This T cell receptor (beta chain) was profiled in a study of identifying expanded T cells in peripheral blood. Notes on the study in general: Clone count variance between roughly 2-week samples rose with total template count. Technical replicates showed about 1.1 changed clones; two weeks about 16.4; four weeks 19.

A word on this clone: Its antigen remains unidentified.

Collection occurred without any documented infections or immune events in donors. Profiled with immunoSEQ multiplex PCR; TCRdb holds only in-frame clones, not every one. Found here are fewer than 80,000 clones, under 85% of them singletons; the top ten hold 19%. V lost 4 bases, J lost 4 bases, and 13 bases lay in between. Germline assignment: CDR1 ENHRY and CDR2 SYGVKD. This CDR3 spans 14 amino acids. This clonotype was obtained from a person aged 18 to 75 in good health. The chain has TRBV10-3 and TRBJ1-1; D is perhaps TRBD1 (5 bases). Sequencing was done on a sample of blood. CDR3 bases: TGTGCCATCAGTGGGGGGGTTTCGGTCACTGAAGCTTTCTTT. This sequence encodes CAISGGVSVTEAFF.